Sequencing of this TCR beta chain was carried out in a study of CD4 T cells in relation to SARS-CoV-2 and coronaviruses. Across the whole study: ViraFEST: approximately eleven-day antigen culture of PBMCs, then TCR beta CDR3 sequencing.

Method: immunoSEQ multiplex PCR; TCRdb's copy keeps in-frame clones and lacks some. In the table there are 27,000 or so clones, just under 75% of which are singletons. Unexposed donor CD4+ T cells date from about 2011-2019, before the COVID-19 pandemic. Isolation of CD4+ T cells took place after roughly nine days in culture. As cell numbers allowed, unexposed-donor CD4+ T cells faced SARS-CoV-2 S/N and four cold-coronavirus spikes. The germline V gene encodes CDR1 LNHDA and CDR2 SQIVND (reference sequence). V was cut by 3 bases and J by 0 bases, with 9 bases left in between. The CDR3 extends over 15 amino acids. There are a few counts of this clone. Its antigen is currently unknown.

The sequenced sample consisted of CD4+ T cells from PBMCs, cultured in vitro. The clonotype originates from a human donor in good health. The J gene is TRBJ1-5, the V gene TRBV19; D call uncertain. The DNA of the CDR3 is TGTGCCAGTAGTATCTGGCAGGATAGCAATCAGCCCCAGCATTTT. Protein product: CASSIWQDSNQPQHF.